Presented here are 20 T cell receptor beta chains from one specimen sequenced in a study of T cell repertoires in cytomegalovirus infection. TCRdb itself ran the reads through MiXCR, one entry per CDR3 protein. The repertoire holds about 920,000 distinct CDR3 sequences, with 30% to 40% as singletons. These TCRs' antigens remain unknown. The input for sequencing was cultured CD8+ T cells from PBMCs, taken from culture after CMV antigen stimulation. The receptor set was obtained from a human donor in good health (CMV status not recorded). Some clones in this sample may be carry-over from other donors' samples.

This clonotype was recorded a few times. This chain joins TRBV27 and TRBJ2-5, with TRBD2 matching over 8 bases. Trimming took 8 bases from V and 2 from J; bases not matched to a gene: 10. From germline, CDR1 is MNHEY and CDR2 SMNVEV (reference sequence). CDR3 length equals 15 residues. CDR3 sequence: CASCRRAGVQETQYF. The CDR3 DNA is TGTGCCAGCTGTCGTCGAGCGGGGGTGCAAGAGACCCAGTACTTC.

The chain has TRBV24-1 and TRBJ2-3, with 9 bases lining up with TRBD1. Looked up from germline, CDR1 is KGHDR and CDR2 is SFDVKD. CDR3 length equals 17 residues. With V trimmed by 0 bases and J by 5 bases, 8 bases remained unmatched. The CDR3 nucleotides read TGTGCCACCAGTGATTTGCAAGGGACAGGGCCGGGAGATACGCAGTATTTT. Translating gives CATSDLQGTGPGDTQYF.

In its sample, this clonotype was seen a few times. The chain joins TRBV7-9 to TRBJ1-1; D is ambiguous. CDR1 is SEHNR and CDR2 is FQNEAQ in the germline V gene (reference sequence). V gave up 5 bases and J gave up 0 bases, with 13 bases separating them. The CDR3 length is 15 residues. The CDR3 region is CASSPPSPMNTEAFF. CDR3 in DNA: TGTGCCAGCAGCCCCCCGAGCCCGATGAACACTGAAGCTTTCTTT.

This clonotype has a handful of counts. V is TRBV4-3 and J is TRBJ1-2; no clear D gene. The CDR3 is 16 amino acids. The V gene lost 0 bases and the J gene lost 5 bases, with 16 bases spanning the gap. Germline CDR1 LGHNA, CDR2 YSLEER. The CDR3 here is CASSQDSSTLGYGYTF. For the CDR3, the DNA is TGCGCCAGCAGCCAAGATTCGAGTACCTTGGGGTATGGCTACACCTTC.

V gene TRBV25-1 combines with J gene TRBJ2-4; 7 bases agree with TRBD2. Trimming removed 2 bases from V and 9 bases from J; junction bases left unmatched: 7. The CDR3 length is 14 residues. Germline V gene data show CDR1 as MGHDK and CDR2 as SYGVNS. The CDR3 loop reads CASSEGAGDGIQYF. The CDR3 coding sequence is TGTGCCAGCAGTGAAGGTGCGGGGGATGGCATTCAGTACTTC.

The chain's CDR3 is CASSVGTGVEETQYF. Here the CDR3 DNA reads TGTGCCAGCAGTGTGGGGACAGGCGTAGAAGAGACCCAGTACTTC. J is TRBJ2-5 and V is TRBV6-1; TRBD1 matches at 8 bases. The CDR3 consists of 15 residues. The germline V gene has CDR1 MNHNS and CDR2 SASEGT. Unmatched junction bases numbered 7, after V lost 4 bases and J lost 3 bases.

The chain links TRBV4-3 to TRBJ1-6; no definite D call. CDR1 and CDR2 (germline): LGHNA, YSLEER. This CDR3 is 17 amino acids long. Deletions cut 1 base from V and 2 bases from J, with 12 bases between. The CDR3 sequence is CASSQVPGAPYNSPLHF. Here the CDR3 DNA reads TGCGCCAGCAGCCAAGTTCCTGGAGCTCCCTATAATTCACCCCTCCACTTT.

The J gene is TRBJ2-3, the V gene TRBV12-3 or TRBV12-4; no clear D gene. The CDR3 contains 13 residues. The V end was cut by 2 bases, the J end by 5 bases, with 8 bases between. The CDR3 DNA reads TGTGCCAGCAGTTTACTTCTAGTAGATACGCAGTATTTT. This encodes CASSLLLVDTQYF.

This rearrangement joins TRBV7-9 to TRBJ1-4; 8 bases align to TRBD1. With V trimmed by 3 bases and J by 6 bases, 12 bases remained unmatched. Per the germline V gene, CDR1 is SEHNR and CDR2 is FQNEAQ (reference sequence). This CDR3 is 17 amino acids long. The CDR3 nucleotides read TGTGCCAGCAGCTTCAGGGGGCGAATTTTAGAAGATGAAAAACTGTTTTTT. Amino acid sequence: CASSFRGRILEDEKLFF.

J is TRBJ2-5 and V is TRBV7-9, with D possibly matching TRBD1 (5 bases). Germline-derived CDR1 and CDR2 are SEHNR and FQNEAQ (reference sequence). The CDR3 is made up of 16 amino acids. V was clipped by 2 bases and J by 1 base, with 14 bases between them. Here the CDR3 reads CASSLFETELQETQYF. For the CDR3, the DNA is TGTGCCAGCAGCTTATTCGAGACAGAGCTCCAAGAGACCCAGTACTTC.

The rearrangement joins TRBV6-2 or TRBV6-3 to TRBJ1-6, with D possibly matching TRBD1 (5 bases). This CDR3 has 14 amino acids. The V gene's germline CDR1 is MNHEY and CDR2 SVGEGT. V lost 2 bases to trimming and J lost 8 bases, with 10 bases between them. CDR3 in DNA: TGTGCCAGCAGTTACGGGGACCCCTATTCACCCCTCCACTTT. Amino acid sequence: CASSYGDPYSPLHF.

This clonotype has a handful of counts. J is TRBJ2-5 and V is TRBV20-1, with D possibly matching TRBD2 (5 bases). Trimming removed 5 bases at V and 2 bases at J, with 15 bases between. Germline CDR1 and CDR2: DFQATT and SNEGSKA (reference sequence). CDR3 length: 14 amino acids. CDR3 sequence: CSAGSLVFQETQYF. Here the CDR3 DNA reads TGCAGTGCTGGGAGTTTGGTTTTTCAAGAGACCCAGTACTTC.

V gene TRBV7-6 combines with J gene TRBJ1-3, with D perhaps matching TRBD1 (6 bases). The CDR3 is 16 amino acids. V lost 0 bases and J 0 bases, leaving 9 bases between the germline ends. CDR1 and CDR2 from the germline V gene are SGHVS and FNYEAQ. This CDR3 is CASSLATGRSGNTIYF. In DNA, the CDR3 is TGTGCCAGCAGCTTAGCGACAGGCCGCTCTGGAAACACCATATATTTT.

This clonotype was detected only a few times. The V and J genes are TRBV20-1 and TRBJ1-5; no definite D call. The V end was cut by 0 bases, the J end by 5 bases, with 20 bases between. Germline V gene data show CDR1 as DFQATT and CDR2 as SNEGSKA (reference sequence). This CDR3 contains 17 residues. CDR3 DNA: TGCAGTGCTAGAGATCCTCAGGTCCCAGTTGGGGATCAGCCCCAGCATTTT. Translated, it gives CSARDPQVPVGDQPQHF.

Here the CDR3 DNA reads TGTGCCAGCCTGGAGGGTAGGGGGACAGCTAACTATGGCTACACCTTC. Translation: CASLEGRGTANYGYTF. The rearrangement links TRBV6-1 to TRBJ1-2; TRBD1 matches 7 bases. Germline V CDR1 and CDR2: MNHNS, SASEGT. V lost 8 bases and J lost 0; bases outside the gene matches: 12. The CDR3 is made up of 16 amino acids.

The table lists this clonotype with many counts. V usage is TRBV7-6 and J usage is TRBJ2-5, with TRBD1 identical over 10 bases. The V gene end was trimmed by 6 bases and the J gene end by 4 bases; junction bases not matched to a gene: 8. In germline, CDR1 is SGHVS, CDR2 FNYEAQ. The CDR3 loop spans 15 amino acids. CDR3: CASRSTGGLGETQYF. CDR3 DNA: TGTGCCAGCAGGTCGACAGGGGGCTTGGGAGAGACCCAGTACTTC.

This clonotype was recorded at least ten times. The V call is TRBV6-1, the J call TRBJ1-2, with TRBD1 as a possible D gene (6 bases). Germline V gene lookup returns CDR1 MNHNS and CDR2 SASEGT. V dropped 0 bases and J dropped 4 bases, with 12 bases sitting between them. The CDR3 has 15 residues. CDR3 in DNA: TGTGCCAGCAGTGAAGCAGGACAGATAGTCTATGGCTACACCTTC. Its protein product is CASSEAGQIVYGYTF.

This clonotype was recorded a few times. The CDR3 DNA is TGTGCCAGCAGCTCCGTACCGCCCGCTGGGGCCAACGTCCTGACTTTC. Translation gives CASSSVPPAGANVLTF. The V and J genes are TRBV7-6 and TRBJ2-6; D uncertain. Trimming took 4 bases from V and 2 from J, leaving 12 bases between them. CDR3 size: 16 residues. CDR1 and CDR2 (germline): SGHVS, FNYEAQ.

J is TRBJ1-2 and V is TRBV7-6, with D possibly being TRBD1 (5 bases). CDR1 SGHVS and CDR2 FNYEAQ come from the germline V gene. CDR3 size: 14 residues. Trimming removed 4 bases at V and 4 bases at J, with 13 bases between. CDR3 in amino acids: CASSSYRGVYGYTF. CDR3 DNA: TGTGCCAGCAGCTCCTACCGAGGGGTCTATGGCTACACCTTC.

This clonotype was seen ten or more times. The V and J genes are TRBV7-8 and TRBJ1-4, with 8 bases aligning to TRBD1. The CDR3 has 14 residues. J gave up 4 bases and V 8 bases, and 6 bases lay outside the gene matches. The germline gives CDR1 SGHVS, CDR2 FQNEAQ. This CDR3 is CASGGTGNNEKLFF. The DNA for the CDR3 is TGTGCCAGCGGGGGGACAGGCAATAATGAAAAACTGTTTTTT.